This T cell receptor beta chain stems from a study of T cell responses to AZD1222 COVID-19 vaccine. Overall study findings and caveats: There were mostly white British donors and more females than males, and clonal diversity was possibly underestimated. Vaccine-associated CD4 TCRs spanned spike, dominant at 160-218 and 743-854.

There are 16 residues in the CDR3. Germline CDR1 reads ENHRY; CDR2 reads SYGVKD. The V end was cut by 5 bases, the J end by 4 bases, with 18 bases between. Clones were sequenced by immunoSEQ multiplex PCR, and TCRdb holds only the in-frame ones, with some missing. The sample lists some 120,000 clones, 80% to 90% occurring once. A remark on this clone: The antigen is not known.

The sequencing used peripheral blood, collected 28 days after the second AZD1222 dose. The chain couples TRBV10-3 to TRBJ1-5, with a weak D call TRBD1 (6 bases). The sequence was collected from an adult who received the AZD1222 COVID-19 vaccine. The CDR3 DNA reads TGTGCCATCAGTAGCTTAGGAGGGGGAGGGAATCAGCCCCAGCATTTT. It is translated as CAISSLGGGGNQPQHF.